This T cell receptor beta chain was obtained from a study of blood T cells in healthy people across ages (dated by TCRdb to between 2014 and 2017). Looking at the study overall: Template switching captured roughly one uniquely barcoded TCR beta cDNA molecule per two T cells in model experiments. The study measured age-related changes in TCR beta repertoire diversity using deep sequencing normalized with unique cDNA molecular identifiers. The donors were split into four age groups: young (average about 15 years), middle-aged (about 40), aged (over 55) and long-lived (82). To avoid experimental bias, donors of different ages were randomly spread across the sequencing lanes. For two donors (one aged 18 to 30 and one aged 80 or older), the study analyzed two additional independent replicas of 1 million unique cDNA reads from the same blood draw.

About this clonotype itself: It lacks a known antigen. No qualities accompany the bases; no much larger clone lies one base away.

The library was produced with 5' RACE. Sequencing instrument: Illumina HiSeq 2500. A second PCR of roughly 7 to 11 cycles was performed with a sample-barcoded 5' primer and a J-beta primer mix. Each TCR beta cDNA molecule received a unique molecular identifier from a template-switch 5' adaptor carrying 12 random nucleotides. Each sample yielded at least 2.5 million CDR3-containing paired-end reads. First-strand cDNA was synthesized from all RNA with the Mint cDNA synthesis kit, primed by a TRBC-specific oligonucleotide. Following uracil-DNA glycosylase treatment, a first 18-cycle PCR with universal primers M1SS and BC2_uni_R was performed on all cDNA. Regarding the original processing steps: For normalization, 1 million high-quality reads were randomly selected from each sample, with every read carrying a distinct molecular identifier. Reads with shared molecular identifiers were discarded instead of being binned into consensus sequences. MiTCR, set to a Q25 quality threshold and the strictest error-elimination algorithm, was used for CDR3 identification, clonotype clustering and error correction. A nonparametric unseen species model with Euler transformation was used to estimate a lower bound on total TCR beta diversity. TCRdb trimmed the raw reads at Q25, called clones with MiXCR and kept productive beta chains. Each CDR3 protein gets just one entry, which takes the most common genes and DNA from the rows behind it. TCRdb's processing, not the authors', yielded these V and J calls. The sample yields approximately 850,000 distinct CDR3 sequences; under 55% were counted once. 15% to 25% of the sample rests with the top ten.

After removal of 6 bases from V and 6 bases from J, the junction retains 9 bases not matched to a gene. From its cysteine to its phenylalanine, the CDR3 spans 14 amino acids. The CDR3 DNA has 42 bases and is translated from base 1. Taken from the germline V gene, the CDR1 and CDR2 loops are MDHEN and SYDVKM. The investigation overall reported the following: A strong correlation was found between observed TCR beta diversity and the percentage of naive T cells measured by flow cytometry. Estimates of total diversity from one million sequenced T cells were regarded as lower bounds and underestimates. Because the CMV infection status of the donors was unknown, age-related changes in expanded clonotypes may potentially have been confounded. Observed TCR beta diversity per million T cells fell roughly linearly with age, and a significant reduction was already apparent by age roughly 40. Compared with the aged group, more naive CD4+ T cells, fewer expanded clones and increased TCR diversity were shown by the long-lived group, suggesting age selection. Since profiling was done on bulk unsorted PBMCs, naive and antigen-experienced compartments could not be conclusively compared.

The 40 or so donors, aged about 6 to 95 years, were systemically healthy Caucasian individuals from Russia. Approximately 10 milliliters of peripheral blood were collected from each donor into EDTA-treated Vacutainer tubes. Ficoll-Paque density-gradient centrifugation was used to isolate PBMCs, with at least 7 million obtained per sample. Trizol reagent was used to extract total RNA from the PBMCs, yielding at least 5.5 micrograms per sample. For every donor, an aliquot of PBMCs went through flow cytometry to measure the percentages of naive CD45RAhigh/CD27high T cells. This chain joins TRBV28 to TRBJ1-1; 8 junctional bases match TRBD1. The sequenced sample was blood. This clonotype was sampled from a man aged 55 to 70 in good health. The nucleotides read TGTGCCAGCAGGAGAACAGGGGGGTGGGCTGAAGCTTTCTTT. The translation is CASRRTGGWAEAFF.